This T cell receptor (beta chain) was documented in a study of T-cell reconstitution after alpha-beta-depleted transplantation in children. It was with unique molecular identifiers that the TCRbeta library was prepared. TCRdb reanalysed the PCR reads using MiXCR and keeps one entry per CDR3 protein. This sample carries around 340,000 distinct CDR3 sequences, about an eighth of them seen once, and the ten largest clones take over 3.5%. CDR3 length: 12 residues. V was trimmed by 6 bases and J by 4 bases, leaving 9 bases between them. This clonotype was counted only a few times. The chain recombines TRBV12-3 or TRBV12-4 with TRBJ2-5; D is ambiguous. This clonotype was sampled from a human donor who donated a stem cell graft to a child with Fanconi anemia. Here the sequenced sample was PBMCs, taken from the stem cell graft. CDR3 nucleotides: TGTGCCAGCAGGGAGACGACAGAGACCCAGTACTTC. As protein: CASRETTETQYF.